This entry lists 28 T cell receptor beta chains sequenced from one sample in a study of blood T cells in healthy people across ages. The authors ran a second PCR of roughly 6 to 11 cycles using a sample-barcoded 5' primer and a J-beta primer mix. TCRdb redid the calling of the 5' RACE reads with MiXCR, one entry per CDR3 protein. The data contain fewer than 800,000 distinct CDR3 sequences, approximately 50% of them singletons. Sequenced material: blood. The receptors derive from a woman in her fifties or sixties in good health.

Only a few counts were recorded for this clonotype. The chain links TRBV7-2 to TRBJ1-2; D call uncertain. This CDR3 contains 13 residues. Germline CDR1 is SGHTA and CDR2 is FQGNSA. The germline V and J ends were trimmed by 7 bases and 4 bases, with 13 bases remaining between them. CDR3 in amino acids: CASTRPGIYGYTF. DNA for the CDR3: TGTGCCAGCACCAGACCGGGGATCTATGGCTACACCTTC.

The rearrangement joins TRBV4-1 to TRBJ2-4; 7 bases agree with TRBD2. CDR1 and CDR2 from the germline V gene are MGHRA and YSYEKL. Trimming cost V 0 bases and J 2 bases; bases outside gene matches: 16. This CDR3 spans 20 amino acids. The CDR3 DNA is TGCGCCAGCAGCCAAGATCCTGGGAAAAGAAGCGGGAAATCCAAAAACATTCAGTACTTC. Its protein product is CASSQDPGKRSGKSKNIQYF.

This clonotype was counted between two and nine times. CDR3 bases: TGTGCCTGGAGTGTAGCCGGGGGGTTCTACGAGCAGTACTTC. It encodes CAWSVAGGFYEQYF. The chain couples TRBV30 to TRBJ2-7; TRBD2 agrees at 7 bases. The V segment lost 0 bases and the J segment 3 bases; nucleotides outside the gene matches: 5. The germline gives CDR1 GTSNPN, CDR2 SVGIG (reference sequence). The CDR3 is 14 amino acids.

This clonotype was seen a handful of times. This chain uses TRBV5-1 with TRBJ2-7; D is possibly TRBD1 or TRBD2 (5 bases each). In germline, CDR1 is SGHRS, CDR2 YFSETQ. The CDR3 spans 15 residues. The V end was cut by 1 base, the J end by 2 bases, with 13 bases between. CDR3: CASSLNEGPPYEQYF. The DNA for the CDR3 is TGCGCCAGCAGCTTGAATGAGGGGCCGCCCTACGAGCAGTACTTC.

This clonotype came up a few times. The chain links TRBV12-3 or TRBV12-4 to TRBJ2-5, with D perhaps assigned TRBD1 or TRBD2 (5 bases each). The CDR3 has 13 amino acids. The V gene lost 5 bases and the J gene lost 5 bases, with 12 bases spanning the gap. The CDR3 sequence is CASSNWGMETQYF. Written as DNA, the CDR3 is TGTGCCAGCAGTAACTGGGGGATGGAGACCCAGTACTTC.

The chain employs TRBV18 and TRBJ1-1, with no clear D. Deletions cut 3 bases from V and 3 bases from J, with 11 bases between. Germline values: CDR1 KGHSH, CDR2 LQKENI. CDR3 length equals 14 residues. In DNA, the CDR3 is TGTGCCAGCTCACCTAGGACCGAGTACACTGAAGCTTTCTTT. It is translated as CASSPRTEYTEAFF.

The rearrangement links TRBV5-1 to TRBJ2-1; 9 bases align to TRBD2. V dropped 5 bases and J dropped 1; count of bases not matched to a gene: 4. Germline loops: CDR1 SGHRS, CDR2 YFSETQ. CDR3 length: 15 residues. The CDR3 sequence is CASRTSGESYNEQFF. The CDR3 DNA follows: TGCGCCAGCAGGACTAGCGGAGAGTCCTACAATGAGCAGTTCTTC.

With regard to this clonotype: At one of its ends the junction is not consistent with the germline gene, which may arise from a read error. The chain employs TRBV7-3 and TRBJ2-1, with D possibly TRBD1 on 8 matching bases. Germline values: CDR1 SGHTA, CDR2 FQGTGA. This CDR3 has 13 amino acids. The DNA of the CDR3 is TGCACAGGGGGGGTTAGCGGTCGCGATGAGCAGTTCTTC. Its protein product is CTGGVSGRDEQFF.

This chain connects TRBV20-1 to TRBJ2-3; D remains ambiguous. The CDR3 is made up of 14 amino acids. The germline CDR1 and CDR2 sequences are DFQATT and SNEGSKA (reference sequence). Trimming took off 3 bases at V and 6 bases at J, with 16 bases between the two ends. This CDR3 reads CSARDRARTDTQYF. CDR3 bases: TGCAGTGCTAGGGATCGAGCACGGACGGATACGCAGTATTTT.

Notes on this clonotype: Relative to the germline gene, one junction end is altered; a read error may explain this. V gene TRBV13 combines with J gene TRBJ2-3; D is unresolved. CDR3 length: 14 residues. The germline CDR1 and CDR2 sequences are PRHDT and FYEKMQ (reference sequence). The CDR3 nucleotides are TGTGTCAGCACCCAAATTGGGGGCACAGATACGCAGTATTTT. This sequence encodes CVSTQIGGTDTQYF. Variable domain in full (rest from reference TRBV13 and TRBJ2-3): AAGVIQSPRHLIKEKRETATLKCYPIPRHDTVYWYQQGPGQDPQFLISFYEKMQSDKGSIPDRFSAQQFSDYHSELNMSSLELGDSALYFCVSTQIGGTDTQYFGPGTRLTVL.

This clonotype occurred a few times. The V and J genes are TRBV10-3 and TRBJ2-5, with 9 bases that match TRBD1. The end of the DNA is better explained by TRBJ2-7, so the J call may be wrong. The CDR3 totals 15 residues. Germline V lookup: CDR1 ENHRY, CDR2 SYGVKD. The CDR3 nucleotides are TGTGCCATCAGTGAATTGCGGGACAGGGCCGGCGAGCAGTACTTC. Translating it yields CAISELRDRAGEQYF.

This clonotype was picked up a small number of times. This chain connects TRBV6-2 or TRBV6-3 to TRBJ1-2; D remains ambiguous. CDR1 is MNHEY and CDR2 is SVGEGT in the germline V gene. This CDR3 comprises 19 residues. Trimming removed 2 bases at V and 4 bases at J, with 26 bases between. Written as DNA, the CDR3 is TGTGCCAGCAGTTACCCACCGGTAGCGACTCTGAATTTGAGCTATGGCTACACCTTC. Translated: CASSYPPVATLNLSYGYTF.

This rearrangement joins TRBV7-2 to TRBJ1-4; D gene unclear. The CDR3 extends over 16 amino acids. With 5 bases removed from V and 4 bases from J, the gap between germline ends came to 17 bases. The V gene's germline CDR1 is SGHTA and CDR2 FQGNSA. The CDR3 loop is CASSVSSGSFNEKLFF. As DNA, the CDR3 is TGTGCCAGCAGCGTTAGCTCGGGGAGTTTTAATGAAAAACTGTTTTTT.

J is TRBJ2-1 and V is TRBV3-1; 16 bases are shared with TRBD2. V shed 4 bases, J shed 8 bases, and the junction held 5 bases outside the gene matches. This CDR3 is built from 16 residues. Germline CDR1 reads LGHDT; CDR2 reads YNNKEL (reference sequence). CDR3 region: CASSPGLAGGWDEQFF. For the CDR3, the DNA is TGTGCCAGCAGCCCGGGACTAGCGGGAGGGTGGGATGAGCAGTTCTTC.

The V gene is TRBV7-2, the J gene TRBJ1-5, with D unresolved. This CDR3 region has 14 residues. CDR1 is SGHTA and CDR2 is FQGNSA in the germline V gene. Trimming shortened V by 1 base and J by 2 bases, and 6 bases separated the two germline ends. DNA of the CDR3: TGTGCCAGCAGCTTAGTAGAGGGCAATCAGCCCCAGCATTTT. Encoded protein: CASSLVEGNQPQHF.

The V gene is TRBV18, the J gene TRBJ2-1; D ambiguous. Germline V CDR1 and CDR2: KGHSH, LQKENI. There are 16 residues in the CDR3. V lost 6 bases and J lost 1, with 16 bases in between. The CDR3: CASSYTEDFSYNEQFF. Written as DNA, the CDR3 is TGTGCCAGCTCGTACACAGAGGATTTTTCCTACAATGAGCAGTTCTTC.

About this clonotype: One end of the junction is discordant with germline, which a read error may explain. CDR3 DNA: TGTGTCAGCAGCCAATTGGGACAGGGTGGTACCGAAGCTTTCTTT. Translated, it gives CVSSQLGQGGTEAFF. The chain employs TRBV4-2 and TRBJ1-1, with TRBD1 matching over 9 bases. The CDR3 covers 15 residues. The V gene's germline CDR1 is LGHNA and CDR2 YNFKEQ.

The gene calls are TRBV5-1 and TRBJ2-7; perhaps TRBD1 as D (5 bases). Trimming removed 3 bases from V and 3 bases from J, with 13 bases in between. The germline gives CDR1 SGHRS, CDR2 YFSETQ. This CDR3 is 14 amino acids long. The CDR3 nucleotides read TGCGCCAGCAGCTGGACCCCAGGGAACTACGAGCAGTACTTC. Its protein product is CASSWTPGNYEQYF.

Only a few counts were recorded for this clonotype. The rearrangement links TRBV29-1 to TRBJ2-3; 14 nucleotides align to TRBD2. The ends lost 1 base at V and 5 bases at J; junction bases unmatched: 2. Germline CDR1 and CDR2: SQVTM and ANQGSEA. The CDR3 loop spans 15 amino acids. The DNA for the CDR3 is TGCAGCGTTGAAGGGGGACTAGCGGGAGTAGATACGCAGTATTTT. As protein: CSVEGGLAGVDTQYF.

CDR3 bases: TGTGCCAGCAGCCAGTTGAGGGGGGAGGAGCAGTACTTC. Translation gives CASSQLRGEEQYF. This sequence joins TRBV14 and TRBJ2-1; either TRBD1 or TRBD2 may supply D (6 bases each). The J call may be mistaken, given a closer DNA end match to TRBJ2-7. The length of the CDR3 is 13 residues. In germline, CDR1 is SGHDN, CDR2 FVKESK.

This clonotype was counted a single time. The chain has TRBV28 and TRBJ2-1; TRBD1 or TRBD2 may be the D gene (5 bases each). Germline CDR1 reads MDHEN; CDR2 reads SYDVKM. Deletions cut 5 bases from V and 10 bases from J, with 15 bases between. This CDR3 has 13 amino acids. The CDR3 is CASSGSWGKEQFF. For the CDR3, the DNA is TGTGCCAGCAGTGGGAGTTGGGGGAAAGAGCAGTTCTTC. Drawing the rest from reference TRBV28 and TRBJ2-1, the complete variable domain is DVKVTQSSRYLVKRTGEKVFLECVQDMDHENMFWYRQDPGLGLRLIYFSYDVKMKEKGDIPEGYSVSREKKERFSLILESASTNQTSMYLCASSGSWGKEQFFGPGTRLTVL.

The chain carries TRBV20-1 and TRBJ2-2, with D hard to call. Germline CDR1 DFQATT, CDR2 SNEGSKA (reference sequence). V gave up 2 bases and J gave up 2 bases, with 9 bases separating them. The CDR3 is made up of 14 amino acids. As DNA, the CDR3 is TGCAGTGCTAGATCCCACCTTAACACCGGGGAGCTGTTTTTT. Protein: CSARSHLNTGELFF.

The chain joins TRBV5-1 to TRBJ2-5, with D possibly matching TRBD1 (5 bases). Between the trimmed V and J ends, which lost 0 bases and 2 bases, there was a span of 17 bases. The V gene's germline CDR1 is SGHRS and CDR2 YFSETQ. This CDR3 is built from 17 residues. CDR3 sequence reads: CASSLGPLWTPQETQYF. The CDR3 DNA reads as TGCGCCAGCAGCTTGGGGCCCCTCTGGACACCACAAGAGACCCAGTACTTC.

The gene calls are TRBV7-2 and TRBJ2-7; 8 nucleotides match TRBD2. This CDR3 spans 15 amino acids. Unmatched junction bases numbered 7, after V lost 4 bases and J lost 2 bases. Germline assignment: CDR1 SGHTA and CDR2 FQGNSA. CDR3 in amino acids: CASSSFGGAAYEQYF. In DNA form, the CDR3 reads TGTGCCAGCAGCTCCTTCGGGGGGGCCGCCTACGAGCAGTACTTC.

This clonotype appeared once. The V gene is TRBV29-1, the J gene TRBJ2-1; D assignment may be TRBD1 or TRBD2 (5 bases each). Looked up from germline, CDR1 is SQVTM and CDR2 is ANQGSEA. V lost 3 bases and J lost 8, with 14 bases in between. This CDR3 has 13 amino acids. The CDR3 nucleotides read TGCAGCGTTGACAAGTCGAGGGGCGATGAGCAGTTCTTC. Its protein is CSVDKSRGDEQFF.

Turning to this clonotype: The conserved closing phenylalanine or tryptophan is absent in this CDR3, likely reflecting a read error. The DNA for the CDR3 is TGCAGTGCTAGAGCAGTCTCAACTCAAGAGACCCAGTACTTG. It encodes CSARAVSTQETQYL. V and J are TRBV20-1 and TRBJ2-5; the D is unclear. Trimming removed 1 base from V and 2 bases from J, with 11 bases in between. CDR3 length equals 14 residues. Germline CDR1 DFQATT, CDR2 SNEGSKA (reference sequence).

This clonotype was counted between two and nine times. The chain uses TRBV7-2 and TRBJ2-1; the match to TRBD1 covers 8 bases. Per the germline V gene, CDR1 is SGHTA and CDR2 is FQGNSA. V shed 1 base and J 0 bases; nucleotides not matched to a gene: 8. This CDR3 contains 18 residues. The CDR3 DNA follows: TGTGCCAGCAGCTTAGACAGGGGGTTTCCTCTCTCCTACAATGAGCAGTTCTTC. It codes for CASSLDRGFPLSYNEQFF.

The chain employs TRBV20-1 and TRBJ2-7, with D possibly called TRBD1 or TRBD2 (6 bases each). The CDR3 loop spans 15 amino acids. Trimming left V 0 bases short and J 3 bases short, with 15 bases between. CDR1 is DFQATT and CDR2 is SNEGSKA in the germline V gene (reference sequence). The CDR3 nucleotides are TGCAGTGCTAGAGAAGGGGGACTGGGAGACTACGAGCAGTACTTC. It specifies CSAREGGLGDYEQYF.